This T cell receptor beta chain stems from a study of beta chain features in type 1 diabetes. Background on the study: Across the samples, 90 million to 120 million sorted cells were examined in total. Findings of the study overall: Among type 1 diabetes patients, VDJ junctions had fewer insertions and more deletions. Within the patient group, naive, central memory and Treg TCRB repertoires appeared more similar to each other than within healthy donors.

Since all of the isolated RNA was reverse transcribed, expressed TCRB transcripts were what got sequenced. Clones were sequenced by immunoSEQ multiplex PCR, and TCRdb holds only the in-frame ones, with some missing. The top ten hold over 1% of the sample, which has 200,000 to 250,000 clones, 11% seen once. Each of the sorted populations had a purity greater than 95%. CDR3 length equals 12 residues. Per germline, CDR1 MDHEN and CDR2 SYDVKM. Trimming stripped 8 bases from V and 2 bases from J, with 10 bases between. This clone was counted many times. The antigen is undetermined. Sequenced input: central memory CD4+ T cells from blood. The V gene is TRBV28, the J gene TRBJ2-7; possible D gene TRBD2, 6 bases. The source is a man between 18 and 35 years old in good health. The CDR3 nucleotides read TGTGCCAGCGAGGACTATGCCTACGAGCAGTACTTC. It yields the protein CASEDYAYEQYF.